Listed below are T cell receptor beta chains from one sample, sequenced in a study of CD8+CD57+ T cells in acquired aplastic anemia. TCRdb re-derived calls from the reads in MiXCR, one entry per CDR3 protein. Of 400,000 to 600,000 distinct CDR3 sequences in the sample, approximately 32% were seen once. Sequenced: sorted CD4+, CD8+, or CD8+CD57+ T cells (not recorded which) from PBMCs. These receptors all stem from a human donor with aplastic anemia. The CDR3 runs from the conserved cysteine through the conserved F or W. D genes are given only for firm matches. The size of a clone is reported for some rows only, either as once, few or many, or as a class for expanded clones.

J gene,D gene,V gene,clone size,CDR3 protein,CDR3 DNA
TRBJ2-2,TRBD2,TRBV5-1,NA,CASSLSGTNTGELFF,TGCGCCAGCAGCTTGAGCGGGACGAACACCGGGGAGCTGTTTTTT
TRBJ1-1,NA,TRBV7-6,NA,CASSLWGGDEAFF,TGTGCCAGCAGCTTATGGGGGGGGGATGAAGCTTTCTTT
TRBJ2-7,NA,TRBV9,NA,CASSVASGDPPYEQYF,TGTGCCAGCAGCGTAGCGTCTGGAGACCCACCCTACGAGCAGTACTTC
TRBJ1-2,TRBD1,TRBV6-5,NA,CASSYAAGGGPYGYTF,TGTGCCAGCAGTTACGCCGCAGGGGGTGGGCCCTATGGCTACACCTTC
TRBJ1-2,NA,TRBV30,once,CAWSVRRGHYGYAF,TGTGCCTGGAGTGTACGTCGAGGGCACTATGGCTACGCCTTC
TRBJ2-7,TRBD1,TRBV6-1,NA,CASSMDREPGYEQYF,TGTGCCAGCAGCATGGACAGGGAACCGGGTTACGAGCAGTACTTC
TRBJ1-3,TRBD1,TRBV7-3,once,CASSLTPLPGTGPGNTMYF,TGTGCCAGCAGCTTGACTCCATTACCGGGGACAGGGCCAGGAAACACCATGTATTTT
TRBJ1-6,TRBD1,TRBV20-1,few,CSARDLRQGGALHF,TGCAGTGCTAGGGACCTGCGACAGGGTGGGGCCCTCCACTTT
TRBJ2-7,TRBD2,TRBV27,NA,CASSLGTRRFYEQYF,TGTGCCAGCAGTTTGGGGACTAGAAGGTTCTACGAGCAGTACTTC
TRBJ2-3,NA,TRBV19,many,CASSIEGEQYF,TGTGCCAGTAGTATTGAGGGGGAGCAGTATTTT
TRBJ1-2,NA,TRBV20-1,many,CSARLRSGIGYGYTF,TGCAGTGCTAGACTCCGGTCGGGGATCGGCTATGGCTACACCTTC
TRBJ2-7,TRBD1,TRBV5-1,NA,CASSQTPGQVSYEQYF,TGCGCCAGCAGCCAAACCCCGGGACAGGTCTCCTACGAGCAGTACTTC
TRBJ1-2,TRBD1,TRBV11-1,NA,CASSFTPRGQGSNGYTF,TGTGCCAGCAGCTTTACGCCGAGGGGACAGGGATCGAATGGCTACACCTTC
TRBJ2-2,TRBD2,TRBV5-1,NA,CASSFLAGGTGELFF,TGCGCCAGCAGCTTTCTAGCGGGAGGTACCGGGGAGCTGTTTTTT
TRBJ2-3,NA,TRBV11-2,NA,CASSLGVGTRTDTQYF,TGTGCCAGCAGCTTAGGGGTAGGGACTCGCACAGATACGCAGTATTTT
TRBJ1-3,TRBD1,TRBV27,few,CASSERGTAAPGNTIYF,TGTGCCAGCAGCGAACGCGGGACAGCAGCACCCGGAAACACCATATATTTT
TRBJ2-7,TRBD1,TRBV11-2,NA,CASSSDREMSERYF,TGTGCCAGCAGCTCGGACAGGGAGATGAGCGAGCGGTACTTC
TRBJ2-7,NA,TRBV14,NA,CASAPWANYEQYF,TGTGCTAGCGCCCCGTGGGCAAACTACGAGCAGTACTTC
TRBJ2-7,NA,TRBV15,NA,CATSRGGLSYEQYF,TGTGCCACCAGCAGAGGGGGATTATCCTACGAGCAGTACTTC
TRBJ2-7,TRBD1,TRBV7-8,NA,CASSLEPGQGYEQYF,TGTGCCAGCAGCCTGGAACCGGGACAGGGGTACGAGCAGTACTTC
TRBJ2-3,NA,TRBV20-1,once,CSPLEGVDTQYF,TGCAGTCCCCTCGAGGGGGTAGATACGCAGTATTTT
TRBJ2-7,NA,TRBV6-1,few,CASTKGTGAGGEQYF,TGTGCCAGCACCAAAGGGACGGGGGCAGGTGGCGAGCAGTACTTC
TRBJ2-3,TRBD2,TRBV19,NA,CASSFEREADTQYF,TGTGCCAGCAGCTTTGAACGGGAGGCAGATACGCAGTATTTT
TRBJ2-1,TRBD2,TRBV9,NA,CASSDLAGGYNEQFF,TGTGCCAGCAGCGATCTAGCGGGGGGGTACAATGAGCAGTTCTTC
TRBJ2-1,NA,TRBV29-1,NA,CSVERGRGQWSSYNEQFF,TGCAGCGTTGAAAGGGGGAGGGGACAGTGGAGCTCCTACAATGAGCAGTTCTTC
TRBJ2-5,TRBD2,TRBV20-1,NA,CSAAPGLAGEEETQYF,TGCAGTGCCGCACCGGGACTAGCGGGAGAGGAAGAGACCCAGTACTTC